This T cell receptor beta chain was recorded in a study of cytomegalovirus exposure and HLA in healthy donors. About the research overall: The 120 validation repertoires and the roughly 700 first-cohort repertoires shared a platform, a later analysis reported. Study findings and constraints: The tendency of first-cohort TCR clusters to co-occur in the 110 or so validation repertoires emerged from a later analysis. The study labeled more than 150 TCR beta chains cytomegalovirus-associated.

Sequencing was performed with immunoSEQ multiplex PCR; in TCRdb, only in-frame clones are kept and a portion is missing. The table lists about 360,000 clones, around 86% of them singletons, with roughly 0.82% in the top ten. As regards this clone: What it binds is not known.

The donors were part of the validation cohort, which consisted of some 120 subjects and was separate from the first cohort of 666 subjects. Sequenced sample: PBMCs. The receptor was derived from a woman younger than 30 in good health and CMV-seronegative.

The CDR3 loop reads CASSLGGLSNQPQHF. DNA of the CDR3: TGTGCCAGCAGCTTAGGGGGCCTTAGCAATCAGCCCCAGCATTTT. The chain carries TRBV7-9 and TRBJ1-5, with D possibly being TRBD1 (5 bases). CDR1 is SEHNR and CDR2 is FQNEAQ in the germline V gene (reference sequence). The CDR3 sequence is 15 residues long. V lost 1 base and J lost 0, with 7 bases in between.